This TCR beta chain was captured by sequencing in a study of cytomegalovirus exposure and HLA in healthy donors (TCRdb year 2017). Broadly, across the study: An earlier analysis of roughly 630 of the donors reported 250 to 350 Gb of sequence data and about 100 million unique TCR beta sequences from around 200 million T cells. The aim of the study was to test whether cataloging public T cell receptors could identify signatures of past pathogen exposure. Both class I and class II loci were covered by HLA typing, at four-digit resolution. Every discovery cohort repertoire had been produced on one sequencing platform. The T cell repertoires of 700 or so subjects were profiled by immunosequencing and related to cytomegalovirus serostatus. Rather than drawing on any new phenotypic data, the later analysis identified candidate immune exposures from TCR beta sequences and the way those sequences occurred across donors. Typing coverage varied by locus: 629-630 donors for A, B, C, DRB1 and DQB1; about 520 for DQA1; more than 600 for DPA1; 400 to 480 for DPB1. The study combined high-throughput TCR immunosequencing, statistical association of individual TCRs with disease status, and machine learning to predict cytomegalovirus infection status. A separate validation cohort of about 110 different subjects was used in addition to the roughly 670-subject first cohort. Because of strong linkage in the cohort, roughly five DR-DQ haplotypes were treated as single units for association and clustering. An earlier analysis of around 580 of the donors used high-throughput TCR beta sequencing to judge whether each TCR beta V gene segment behaved as functional or pseudogenic. Donor age, sex, ethnicity and CMV serostatus were compiled alongside the repertoire data. Of the 398 genotyped donors, roughly 80% fell in the genetic ancestry cluster associated with self-reported Caucasian donors. In a later analysis, previously published TCR beta repertoires from 500 to 750 donors were re-analyzed and high-resolution HLA genotyping was added so that TCR occurrence patterns could be studied. In a later genetic analysis, genome-wide SNP genotypes for about 65% of the roughly 700 donors were used, and that subset was treated as a discovery cohort. On average, roughly 240,000 unique TCR beta nucleotide sequences were sequenced per donor among fewer than 500 genotyped donors of the cohort, with around 19% of those sequences being non-productive. Around 330 gigabases of sequencing data and tens of millions of unique TCR sequences made up an early release that covered approximately 650 HLA-typed donors. Study-wide findings and limitations: Across donors, most TCR sequences were observed very rarely, whereas some public TCRs were present in many individuals. This cohort had only TCR beta chains sequenced, and the lack of alpha or paired-chain data limited which features could be detected. Specific HLA alleles were associated with over 15,000 TCR beta sequences at a false discovery rate of 0.05 in a later analysis. The earlier analysis of fewer than 750 of the donors excluded 15 to 20 rarely observed V segments, including chromosome 9 orphons, because counts were too low. Correlated functional status among segregating V segments might reflect linkage disequilibrium, but an unknown experimental factor could not be ruled out. In a later analysis, most CMV-associated TCR beta chains were found to appear HLA-restricted, with HLA associations seemingly driven largely by CMV exposure. The classifier was reported to diagnose cytomegalovirus status with high specificity and sensitivity in both the original and validation cohorts. The study gave a list of over 150 TCR beta chains associated with cytomegalovirus. Compared with equally common non-associated chains, HLA-associated TCR beta chains in a later analysis were more clonally expanded and had lower generation probabilities. The authors suggested that the approach could potentially be extended to other disease states and immunological phenotypes. In a later analysis, TCR association rates were found to vary across HLA loci, with the most associated TCRs seen for DRB1 alleles and the fewest for HLA-C alleles. When HLA alleles, especially DR and DQ, strongly co-occurred, attributing TCR associations to individual alleles was difficult. In a later genetic analysis, fewer N-insertions in productive TCRs were reported among donors in an Asian-associated ancestry cluster than the 666-donor mean. Some IMGT-functional V segments, including TRBV6-2 and TRBV6-3, could not be told apart with the 87-base-pair reads, so those segments were excluded. Sequencing depth was assumed to be roughly uniform across donors in the presence/absence analyses, though that assumption may not hold. In a later analysis, several top co-occurrence clusters were reported to appear linked to parvovirus B19, influenza, CMV and Epstein-Barr virus. The only immune exposure information available for the cohort was CMV serostatus. A cluster of highly shared sequence variants was judged likely to be a technical artifact of the sequencing pipeline. In an earlier analysis of some 540 of the donors, most TCR beta V segments appeared in productive rearrangements about 87% or about 30% of the time, broadly matching IMGT annotations. A further reported finding was that TCR beta sequences accurately predicted the HLA-A and HLA-B alleles for most subjects in the first cohort. A few of the identified cytomegalovirus-associated TCR beta chains were confirmed in vitro to be specific for cytomegalovirus antigens. A later genetic analysis associated a missense DCLRE1C variant with V-gene and J-gene trimming of TCR beta chains, and an independent cohort replicated the association. Because some donors lacked HLA typing at each locus, the association tests relied only on the typed subset.

The CDR3 goes from the cysteine to the phenylalanine over 12 residues. The only DNA kept is the CDR3, 36 bases in frame from the first base. The germline V gene specifies SNHLY as CDR1 and FYNNEI as CDR2. This clone has a single count. Its antigen remains undetermined. No base qualities exist here, and no much larger clone lies one base off it. Libraries were made using the immunoSEQ multiplex PCR assay. For the multiplex PCR, a mixture combining 60 forward primers for TCR Vbeta segments and 13 reverse primers for TCR Jbeta segments was used. The CDR3 region of rearranged TCR beta genes was amplified from genomic DNA with a multiplex PCR assay. Amplified TCR beta libraries were sequenced as 87-base-pair reads on the Illumina HiSeq System. On the authors' methods: A later analysis tallied 75 million to 95 million unique TCR beta chains across the approximately 670 repertoires, and about 12 million of those chains were shared by two or more donors. Raw reads were error-corrected and collapsed into unique sequences by a nearest-neighbor algorithm in which closely related sequences were merged to remove PCR and sequencing errors. V, D and J gene segments were assigned by aligning CDR3 sequences to IMGT reference sequences. For a sequence to be retained, at least a six-nucleotide match to both a V gene segment and a J gene segment was required. A rearrangement counted as productive if the CDR3 had no stop codons and remained in frame with V and J, and every other rearrangement counted as non-productive. CDR3 was defined by IMGT convention, running from the second conserved V-encoded cysteine to the conserved J-encoded phenylalanine. In an earlier analysis of roughly 610 of the donors, sequences lacking an unambiguous match to a single V gene segment were excluded. In an earlier analysis of several hundred of the donors, V segments were called functional above 56.7% productive rearrangements and were called segregating when the between-donor standard deviation exceeded 5%. A statistical classification framework was built to diagnose cytomegalovirus status from the catalog of TCR beta chain sequences. In a later analysis, TCR nucleotide sequences were compared against IMGT/GENE-DB human TR gene sequences so that V and J genes could be assigned. In a later analysis, CDR3 sequences and most-parsimonious VDJ recombination scenarios were assigned using the TCRdist pipeline. In a later analysis, each TCR beta chain was defined by its CDR3 amino acid sequence together with its V-gene family, and reads lacking a unique V-gene family were excluded. A later analysis removed several hundred highly shared, low-generation-probability nucleotide sequences to deal with suspected cross-contamination and a sequencing artifact. A later analysis calculated a clonal expansion index for each public chain from normalized within-repertoire ranks of inferred template counts. Generation probabilities in a later analysis came from a VDJ recombination model fitted to out-of-frame rearrangements, and those results were checked against IGoR. Hypergeometric tests were used in a later analysis to score TCR-TCR, TCR-HLA and TCR-CMV co-occurrence, with a repertoire-size bias correction applied to the TCR pairs. In a later analysis, false discovery rates were estimated by permuting HLA or CMV assignments 20 times. In a later analysis, co-occurring TCRs were grouped with DBSCAN, and TCRdist sequence similarity was added when clustering was performed within HLA-allele-positive subsets. Repertoires with fewer than 30,000 or more than 120,000 public chains were left out of co-occurrence clustering, as were four to six repertoires with anomalous nucleotide sharing. This immuneACCESS table, as held by TCRdb, lists in-frame sequences with V and J called but not all clones. Of the missing ones, under half trace to an unresolved V gene in checked studies; the others have no known cause. That table gives V, J and clone size, and the DNA gave D and trimming. This sample holds about 100,000 clones; around 76% were observed only once. The ten largest make up 15% to 20% of the sample.

The cohort consisted of more than 650 healthy bone marrow donors. At the time of sampling, every cohort member was nominally healthy, though immune exposures that went unrecorded were likely present. The donor tested CMV seropositive and was one of the 289 seropositive cohort members. A peripheral blood sample was collected from each donor, and TCR beta sequencing was performed on peripheral blood mononuclear cells. Genomic DNA extraction from the blood cell samples was performed with the Qiagen DNeasy Blood Extraction Kit. The receptor's source is a woman in her fifties or sixties in good health and CMV-seropositive. The chain joins TRBV2 to TRBJ2-5, with TRBD2 tentatively as D gene (6 bases match). The J call may be in error: the DNA end matches TRBJ2-7 better. Specimen: PBMCs. This receptor has the CDR3 CASTGSSYEQYF. The bases read TGTGCCAGCACCGGGAGCTCCTACGAGCAGTACTTC.